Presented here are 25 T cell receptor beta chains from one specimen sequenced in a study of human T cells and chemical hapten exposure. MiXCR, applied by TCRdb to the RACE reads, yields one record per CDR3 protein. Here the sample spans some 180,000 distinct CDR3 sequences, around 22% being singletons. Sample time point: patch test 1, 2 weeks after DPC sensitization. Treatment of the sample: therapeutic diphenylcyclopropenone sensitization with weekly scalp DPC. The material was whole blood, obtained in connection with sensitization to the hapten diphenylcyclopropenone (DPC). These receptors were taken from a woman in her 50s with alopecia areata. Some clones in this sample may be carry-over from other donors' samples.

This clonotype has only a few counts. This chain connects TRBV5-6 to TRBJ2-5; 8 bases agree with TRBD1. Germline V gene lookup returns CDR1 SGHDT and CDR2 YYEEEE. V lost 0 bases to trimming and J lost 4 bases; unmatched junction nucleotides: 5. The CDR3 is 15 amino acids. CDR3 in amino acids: CASSLGGQGGETQYF. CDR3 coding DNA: TGTGCCAGCAGCTTGGGAGGACAGGGCGGAGAGACCCAGTACTTC.

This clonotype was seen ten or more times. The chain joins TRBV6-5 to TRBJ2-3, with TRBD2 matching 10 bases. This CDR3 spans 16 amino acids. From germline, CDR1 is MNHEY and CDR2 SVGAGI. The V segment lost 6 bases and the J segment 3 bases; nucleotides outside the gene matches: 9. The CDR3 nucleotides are TGTGCCAGCAGCCTTGGGCTAGCGGGGGCAACAGATACGCAGTATTTT. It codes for CASSLGLAGATDTQYF.

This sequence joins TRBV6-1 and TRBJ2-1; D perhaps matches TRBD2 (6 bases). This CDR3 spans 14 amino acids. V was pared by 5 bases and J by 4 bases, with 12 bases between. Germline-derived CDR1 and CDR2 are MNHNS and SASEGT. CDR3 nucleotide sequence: TGTGCCAGCAGTCCGGGACTCGAATACAATGAGCAGTTCTTC. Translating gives CASSPGLEYNEQFF.

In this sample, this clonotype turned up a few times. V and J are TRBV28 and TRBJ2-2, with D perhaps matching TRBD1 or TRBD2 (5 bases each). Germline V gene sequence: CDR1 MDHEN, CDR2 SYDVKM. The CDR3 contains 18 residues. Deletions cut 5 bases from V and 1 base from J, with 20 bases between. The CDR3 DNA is TGTGCCAGCAGTCCCCCTCCGGTCGGGACGGAGAACACCGGGGAGCTGTTTTTT. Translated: CASSPPPVGTENTGELFF.

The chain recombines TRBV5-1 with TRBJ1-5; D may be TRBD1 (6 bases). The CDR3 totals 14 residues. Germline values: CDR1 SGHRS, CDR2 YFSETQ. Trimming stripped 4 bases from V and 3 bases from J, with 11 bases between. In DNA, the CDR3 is TGCGCCAGCAGCCCCGGGACACTCAATCAGCCCCAGCATTTT. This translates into CASSPGTLNQPQHF. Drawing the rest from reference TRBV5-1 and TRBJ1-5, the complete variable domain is KAGVTQTPRYLIKTRGQQVTLSCSPISGHRSVSWYQQTPGQGLQFLFEYFSETQRNKGNFPGRFSGRQFSNSRSEMNVSTLELGDSALYLCASSPGTLNQPQHFGDGTRLSIL.

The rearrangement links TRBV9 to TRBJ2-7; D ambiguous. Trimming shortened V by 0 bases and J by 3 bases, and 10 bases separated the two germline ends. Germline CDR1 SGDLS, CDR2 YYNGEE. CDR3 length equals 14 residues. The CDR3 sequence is CASSVGLGNYEQYF. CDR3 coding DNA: TGTGCCAGCAGCGTAGGTCTTGGGAACTACGAGCAGTACTTC.

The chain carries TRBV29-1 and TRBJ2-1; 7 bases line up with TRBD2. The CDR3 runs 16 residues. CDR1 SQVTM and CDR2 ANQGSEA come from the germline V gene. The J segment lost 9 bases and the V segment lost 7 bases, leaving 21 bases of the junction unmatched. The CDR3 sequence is CSAAPPAGVFLGEQFF. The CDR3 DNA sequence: TGCAGCGCCGCGCCCCCGGCGGGAGTATTTTTAGGTGAGCAGTTCTTC.

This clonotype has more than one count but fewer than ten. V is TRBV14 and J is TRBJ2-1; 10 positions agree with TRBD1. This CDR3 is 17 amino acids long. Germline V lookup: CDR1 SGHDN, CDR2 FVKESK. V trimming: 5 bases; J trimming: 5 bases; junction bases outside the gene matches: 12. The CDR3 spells CASSLRRTGGMDNEQFF. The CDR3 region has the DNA TGTGCCAGCAGCTTACGAAGGACAGGGGGTATGGACAATGAGCAGTTCTTC.

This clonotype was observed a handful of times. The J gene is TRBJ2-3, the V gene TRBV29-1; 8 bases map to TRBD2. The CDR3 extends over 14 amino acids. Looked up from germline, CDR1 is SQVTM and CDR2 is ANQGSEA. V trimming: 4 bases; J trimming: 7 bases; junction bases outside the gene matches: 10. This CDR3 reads CSVGLAGVGNTQYF. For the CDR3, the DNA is TGCAGCGTTGGGCTAGCGGGCGTCGGGAATACGCAGTATTTT.

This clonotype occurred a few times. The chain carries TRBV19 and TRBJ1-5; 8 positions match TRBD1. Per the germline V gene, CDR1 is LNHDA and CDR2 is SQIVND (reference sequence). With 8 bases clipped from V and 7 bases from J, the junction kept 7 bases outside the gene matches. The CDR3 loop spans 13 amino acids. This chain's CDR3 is CASDRGLGQPQHF. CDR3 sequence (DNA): TGTGCCAGTGACAGGGGCTTAGGGCAGCCCCAGCATTTT. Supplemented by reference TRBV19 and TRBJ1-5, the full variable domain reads DGGITQSPKYLFRKEGQNVTLSCEQNLNHDAMYWYRQDPGQGLRLIYYSQIVNDFQKGDIAEGYSVSREKKESFPLTVTSAQKNPTAFYLCASDRGLGQPQHFGDGTRLSIL.

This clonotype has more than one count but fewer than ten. CDR3 sequence: CSAKWDRNYNEQFF. The CDR3, as DNA: TGCAGTGCTAAATGGGACAGGAATTACAATGAGCAGTTCTTC. V and J are TRBV20-1 and TRBJ2-1; 8 nucleotides line up with TRBD1. CDR3 length: 14 residues. Germline assignment: CDR1 DFQATT and CDR2 SNEGSKA (reference sequence). V dropped 4 bases and J dropped 4; count of bases not matched to a gene: 6.

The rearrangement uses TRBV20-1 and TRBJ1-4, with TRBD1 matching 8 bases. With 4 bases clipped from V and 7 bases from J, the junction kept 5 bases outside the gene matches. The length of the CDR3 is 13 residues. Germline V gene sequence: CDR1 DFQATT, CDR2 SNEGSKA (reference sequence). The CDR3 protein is CSAKLTGAEKLFF. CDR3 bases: TGCAGTGCTAAATTGACAGGGGCTGAAAAACTGTTTTTT.

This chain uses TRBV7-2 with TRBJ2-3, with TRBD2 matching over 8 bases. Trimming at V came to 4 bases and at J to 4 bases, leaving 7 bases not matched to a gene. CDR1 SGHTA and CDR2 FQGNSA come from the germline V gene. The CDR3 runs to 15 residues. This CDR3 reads CASSSRKGLADTQYF. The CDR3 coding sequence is TGTGCCAGCAGCTCCCGTAAGGGACTAGCAGATACGCAGTATTTT.

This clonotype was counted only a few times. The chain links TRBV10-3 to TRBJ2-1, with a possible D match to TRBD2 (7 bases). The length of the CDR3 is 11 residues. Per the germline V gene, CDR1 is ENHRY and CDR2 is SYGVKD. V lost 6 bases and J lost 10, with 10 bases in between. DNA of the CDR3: TGTGCCATCAGAGGGGGAGGGGAGCAGTTCTTC. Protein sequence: CAIRGGGEQFF.

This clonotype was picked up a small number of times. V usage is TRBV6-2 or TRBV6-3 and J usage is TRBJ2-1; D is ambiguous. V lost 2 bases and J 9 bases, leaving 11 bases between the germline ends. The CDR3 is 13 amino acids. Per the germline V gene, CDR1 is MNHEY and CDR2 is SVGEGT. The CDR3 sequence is CASSYAPTVEQFF. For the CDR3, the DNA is TGTGCCAGCAGTTACGCTCCGACGGTTGAGCAGTTCTTC.

CDR3 amino acids: CAIRGGPEDTGELFF. The CDR3 DNA follows: TGTGCCATTAGAGGGGGGCCAGAAGACACCGGGGAGCTGTTTTTT. The chain carries TRBV27 and TRBJ2-2, with D perhaps assigned TRBD1 or TRBD2 (6 bases each). CDR1 and CDR2 from the germline V gene are MNHEY and SMNVEV (reference sequence). V was pared by 10 bases and J by 3 bases, with 18 bases between. The CDR3 is 15 amino acids.

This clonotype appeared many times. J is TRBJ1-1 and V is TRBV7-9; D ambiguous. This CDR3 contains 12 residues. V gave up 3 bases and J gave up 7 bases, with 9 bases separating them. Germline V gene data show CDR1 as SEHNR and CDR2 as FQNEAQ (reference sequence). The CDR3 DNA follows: TGTGCCAGCAGCTTTAGTAAAAGTGAAGCTTTCTTT. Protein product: CASSFSKSEAFF.

The CDR3 reads CSVETRDRVFYGYTF. DNA of the CDR3: TGCAGCGTTGAAACCCGGGACAGGGTATTCTATGGCTACACCTTC. The genes are TRBV29-1 and TRBJ1-2, with 9 nucleotides matching TRBD1. This CDR3 is built from 15 residues. V dropped 2 bases and J dropped 4; count of bases not matched to a gene: 8. Germline CDR1 and CDR2: SQVTM and ANQGSEA.

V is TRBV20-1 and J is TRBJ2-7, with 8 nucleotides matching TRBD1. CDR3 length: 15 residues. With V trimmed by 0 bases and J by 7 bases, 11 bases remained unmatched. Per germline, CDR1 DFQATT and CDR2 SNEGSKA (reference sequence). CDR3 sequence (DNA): TGCAGTGCTAGAGATCTAGGACAGGGTCTGGATGAGCAGTACTTC. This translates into CSARDLGQGLDEQYF.

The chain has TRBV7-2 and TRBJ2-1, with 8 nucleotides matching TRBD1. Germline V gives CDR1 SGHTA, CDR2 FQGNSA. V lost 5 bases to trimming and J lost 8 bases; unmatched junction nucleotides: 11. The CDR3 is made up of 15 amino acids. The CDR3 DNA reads TGTGCCAGCAGCACGGCCGGACAGGGTTTCGATGAGCAGTTCTTC. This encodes CASSTAGQGFDEQFF.

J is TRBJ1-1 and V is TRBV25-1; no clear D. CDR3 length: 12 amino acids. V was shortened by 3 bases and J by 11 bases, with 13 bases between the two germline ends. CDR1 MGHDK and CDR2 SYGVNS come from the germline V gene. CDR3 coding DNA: TGTGCCAGCAGTGATATTGGGAGCCGTGCTTTCTTT. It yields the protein CASSDIGSRAFF.

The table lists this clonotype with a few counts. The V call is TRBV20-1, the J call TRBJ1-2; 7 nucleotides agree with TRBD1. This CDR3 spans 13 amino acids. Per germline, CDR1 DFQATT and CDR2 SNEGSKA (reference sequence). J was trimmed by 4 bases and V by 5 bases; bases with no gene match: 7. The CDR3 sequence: CSAPLGQAYGYTF. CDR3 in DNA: TGCAGTGCTCCCCTAGGACAGGCCTATGGCTACACCTTC.

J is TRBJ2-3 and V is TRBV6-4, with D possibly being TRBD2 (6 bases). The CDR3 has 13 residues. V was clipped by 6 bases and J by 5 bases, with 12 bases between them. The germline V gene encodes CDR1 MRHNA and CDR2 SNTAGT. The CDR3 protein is CASSREKGDTQYF. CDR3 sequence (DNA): TGTGCCAGCAGCCGGGAGAAAGGAGATACGCAGTATTTT.

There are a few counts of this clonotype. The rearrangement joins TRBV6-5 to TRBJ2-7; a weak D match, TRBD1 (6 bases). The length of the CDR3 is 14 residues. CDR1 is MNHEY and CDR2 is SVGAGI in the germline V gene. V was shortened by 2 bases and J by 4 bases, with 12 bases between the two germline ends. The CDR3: CASSYGETGYEQYF. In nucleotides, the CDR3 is TGTGCCAGCAGTTACGGGGAAACAGGGTACGAGCAGTACTTC.

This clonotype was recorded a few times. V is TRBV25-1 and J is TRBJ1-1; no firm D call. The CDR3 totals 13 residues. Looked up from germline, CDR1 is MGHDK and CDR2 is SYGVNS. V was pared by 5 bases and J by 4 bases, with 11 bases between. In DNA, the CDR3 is TGTGCCAGCAGTCCTCCAGGTGGCACTGAAGCTTTCTTT. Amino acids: CASSPPGGTEAFF.